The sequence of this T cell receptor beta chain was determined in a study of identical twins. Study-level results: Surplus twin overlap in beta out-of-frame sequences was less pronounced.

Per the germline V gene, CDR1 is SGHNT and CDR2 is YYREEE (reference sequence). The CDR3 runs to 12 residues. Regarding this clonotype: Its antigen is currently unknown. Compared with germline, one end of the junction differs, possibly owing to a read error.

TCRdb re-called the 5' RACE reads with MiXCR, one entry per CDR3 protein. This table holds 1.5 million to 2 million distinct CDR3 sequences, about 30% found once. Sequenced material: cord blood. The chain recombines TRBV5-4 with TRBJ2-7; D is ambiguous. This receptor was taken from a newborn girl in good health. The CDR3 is CTSSLNAYEQYF. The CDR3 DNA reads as TGTACCAGCAGCTTAAATGCCTACGAGCAGTACTTC.